A single T cell receptor beta chain is shown here with its context. The data were obtained in a study of T cell changes during pregnancy in multiple sclerosis. TCRdb keeps only in-frame clones here, not all; method: immunoSEQ multiplex PCR. The table lists tens of thousands of clones, almost 95% of them singletons, with around 0.85% in the top ten. Germline CDR1 reads SGHKS; CDR2 reads YYEKEE (reference sequence). This CDR3 has 15 residues. After removal of 2 bases from V and 0 bases from J, the junction contained 3 bases not matched to a gene. The material was peripheral blood, obtained in the first trimester of pregnancy. The V call is TRBV5-5, the J call TRBJ1-1; 8 bases agree with TRBD1. The receptor was isolated from a female donor with multiple sclerosis, enrolled in a pregnancy study. The CDR3 DNA sequence: TGTGCCAGCAGCTTATACAGGGGGGTGAACACTGAAGCTTTCTTT. It translates to CASSLYRGVNTEAFF.